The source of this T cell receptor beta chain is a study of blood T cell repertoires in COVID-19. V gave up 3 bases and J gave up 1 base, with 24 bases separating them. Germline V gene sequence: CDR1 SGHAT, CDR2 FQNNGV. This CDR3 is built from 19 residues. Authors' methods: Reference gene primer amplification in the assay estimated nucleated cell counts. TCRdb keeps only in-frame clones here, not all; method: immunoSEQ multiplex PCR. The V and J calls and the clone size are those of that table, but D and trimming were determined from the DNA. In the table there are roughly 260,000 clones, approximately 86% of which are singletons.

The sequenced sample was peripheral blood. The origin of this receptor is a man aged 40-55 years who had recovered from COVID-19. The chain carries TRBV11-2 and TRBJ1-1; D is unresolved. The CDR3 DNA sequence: TGTGCCAGCAGCTTGGCCGGGATCCTAGCTGGAGTCTCGAACACTGAAGCTTTCTTT. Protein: CASSLAGILAGVSNTEAFF.